This record covers a single T cell receptor (beta chain). Sequencing used immunoSEQ multiplex PCR; TCRdb keeps in-frame clones, though not all of them. The table records fewer than 100,000 clones, more than 75% of them present only once. The CDR3 contains 14 residues. Deletions cut 3 bases from V and 0 bases from J, with 8 bases between. Germline loops: CDR1 SGDLS, CDR2 YYNGEE. The sample belongs to a study of control samples from healthy donors and cancer patients. This clonotype originated in a woman aged 55-70 years in good health. The sequencing sample was made of blood. This chain uses TRBV9 with TRBJ2-3; no clear D gene. The CDR3: CASSGARSTDTQYF. In DNA, the CDR3 is TGTGCCAGCAGCGGCGCTCGAAGCACAGATACGCAGTATTTT.